Shown below are 23 T cell receptor beta chains from a single sample sequenced in a study of glioma-infiltrating T cells. The iRepertoire nested amplicon-rescue multiplex PCR amplified TCR alpha and beta CDR3s from RNA. A single record per CDR3 protein comes from TCRdb applying MiXCR to the multiplex PCR reads. This repertoire shows 150,000 to 200,000 distinct CDR3 sequences, roughly 32% found once; its top ten account for 20% to 25%. Sequencing input: glioma tissue, nonneoplastic brain tissue, or PBMCs (not recorded which). The receptors derive from a human donor with low-grade glioma or glioblastoma, undergoing nonglioma brain surgery, or in good health (not recorded which).

In this sample, this clonotype turned up many times. The gene calls are TRBV7-2 and TRBJ2-5, with unresolved D. V dropped 4 bases and J dropped 4 bases, with 4 bases sitting between them. The CDR3 consists of 11 residues. Per germline, CDR1 SGHTA and CDR2 FQGNSA. CDR3: CASSYRETQYF. CDR3 nucleotide sequence: TGTGCCAGCAGCTACAGAGAGACCCAGTACTTC.

This clonotype was seen many times. The genes are TRBV28 and TRBJ1-5, with D tentatively TRBD1 (6 bases). V lost 3 bases and J 7 bases, leaving 13 bases between the germline ends. The CDR3 runs 14 residues. Per the germline V gene, CDR1 is MDHEN and CDR2 is SYDVKM. The CDR3 region has the DNA TGTGCCAGCAGTTTCGGACAGCTGGACCAGCCCCAGCATTTT. Translated, it gives CASSFGQLDQPQHF.

This clonotype was detected a few times. This chain joins TRBV19 and TRBJ2-1; tentatively, D is TRBD2 (6 bases). The CDR3 spans 16 residues. The germline V and J ends were trimmed by 3 bases and 0 bases, with 12 bases remaining between them. The V gene's germline CDR1 is LNHDA and CDR2 SQIVND (reference sequence). CDR3 in amino acids: CASSMAGRSSYNEQFF. The CDR3 DNA is TGTGCCAGTAGTATGGCGGGACGCTCCTCCTACAATGAGCAGTTCTTC.

Turning to this clonotype: One end of the junction does not line up with germline, which may come from a read error. The gene calls are TRBV15 and TRBJ2-3; the D is unclear. The CDR3 sequence is 14 residues long. Germline CDR1 LNHNV, CDR2 YYDKDF (reference sequence). DNA for the CDR3: TGTGCCACCATCAGACTTGAGACCATAGATACGCAGTATTTT. Amino acid sequence: CATIRLETIDTQYF.

This clonotype showed up many times. The chain couples TRBV7-2 to TRBJ2-3, with D possibly being TRBD2 (7 bases). The CDR3 is 14 residues long. Germline-derived CDR1 and CDR2 are SGHTA and FQGNSA. V was pared by 8 bases and J by 0 bases, with 12 bases between. Here the CDR3 DNA reads TGTGCCAGCCACAGGGACTACAGCACAGATACGCAGTATTTT. Protein: CASHRDYSTDTQYF. The variable domain in full, completed from reference TRBV7-2 and TRBJ2-3, reads GAGVSQSPSNKVTEKGKDVELRCDPISGHTALYWYRQSLGQGLEFLIYFQGNSAPDKSGLPSDRFSAERTGGSVSTLTIQRTQQEDSAVYLCASHRDYSTDTQYFGPGTRLTVL.

This clonotype occurred many times. This chain uses TRBV6-2 or TRBV6-3 with TRBJ2-1; 7 bases agree with TRBD1. Germline CDR1 is MNHEY and CDR2 is SVGEGT. The CDR3 has 15 amino acids. Trimming took 11 bases from V and 8 from J; bases not matched to a gene: 18. The CDR3 loop reads CAATGRIGGKHEQFF. CDR3 in DNA: TGTGCCGCCACGGGGCGGATAGGGGGCAAACATGAGCAGTTCTTC.

Ten or more counts support this clonotype. This rearrangement joins TRBV6-1 to TRBJ1-3; D uncertain. The V and J ends lost 8 bases and 4 bases respectively, with 9 bases between them. CDR3 size: 12 residues. Germline CDR1 reads MNHNS; CDR2 reads SASEGT. The CDR3 spells CASRGPGNTIYF. The CDR3 coding sequence is TGTGCCAGCCGAGGGCCGGGAAACACCATATATTTT.

This clonotype was seen many times. V gene TRBV28 combines with J gene TRBJ2-7; TRBD1 agrees at 9 bases. V shed 4 bases and J 0 bases; nucleotides not matched to a gene: 13. CDR3 length: 18 residues. CDR1 and CDR2 (germline): MDHEN, SYDVKM. The CDR3 coding sequence is TGTGCCAGCAGTTCCGGGACAGGGCTACTTAAGAGCTCCTACGAGCAGTACTTC. Protein sequence: CASSSGTGLLKSSYEQYF.

This clonotype has a count of ten or more. The CDR3: CASSLGSRYEQYF. The CDR3 bases are TGTGCCAGCAGCTTAGGTTCCCGTTACGAGCAGTACTTC. The J gene is TRBJ2-7, the V gene TRBV7-9; D is uncertain. Germline assignment: CDR1 SEHNR and CDR2 FQNEAQ (reference sequence). The V end was cut by 1 base, the J end by 4 bases, with 8 bases between. The CDR3 extends over 13 amino acids.

This clonotype was picked up many times. The gene calls are TRBV5-4 and TRBJ1-6; a weak D match, TRBD1 (6 bases). The CDR3 contains 14 residues. The germline gives CDR1 SGHNT, CDR2 YYREEE (reference sequence). Trimming removed 1 base from V and 10 bases from J, with 12 bases in between. CDR3 region: CASSLRGGGSPLHF. CDR3 nucleotide sequence: TGTGCCAGCAGCTTGAGGGGGGGGGGGTCACCCCTCCACTTT.

The chain joins TRBV28 to TRBJ1-2, with 9 bases matching TRBD1. Germline V gene lookup returns CDR1 MDHEN and CDR2 SYDVKM. This CDR3 has 15 residues. The V segment lost 4 bases and the J segment 3 bases; nucleotides outside the gene matches: 6. The CDR3 loop reads CASSSPGQGDYGYTF. The CDR3 DNA reads as TGTGCCAGCAGTTCGCCGGGACAGGGTGACTATGGCTACACCTTC.

This clonotype was counted many times. The CDR3 nucleotides read TGTGCCAGCAGCTTAAACCAGGGGGCCTACGAGCAGTACTTC. Its protein product is CASSLNQGAYEQYF. This rearrangement joins TRBV7-2 to TRBJ2-7, with 7 positions matching TRBD1. The CDR3 is 14 amino acids. The germline V gene has CDR1 SGHTA and CDR2 FQGNSA. The V segment lost 2 bases and the J segment 2 bases; nucleotides outside the gene matches: 3.

This clonotype was detected ten times or more. This CDR3 is CASSPGLAGQPETQYF. CDR3 sequence (DNA): TGCGCCAGCAGCCCTGGACTAGCGGGACAACCAGAGACCCAGTACTTC. The rearrangement joins TRBV4-3 to TRBJ2-5; 12 positions agree with TRBD2. Germline values: CDR1 LGHNA, CDR2 YSLEER. Trimming removed 4 bases from V and 4 bases from J; junction bases left unmatched: 7. The CDR3 totals 16 residues.

The gene calls are TRBV5-1 and TRBJ1-1; 7 nucleotides align to TRBD1. With V trimmed by 4 bases and J by 2 bases, 14 bases remained unmatched. Germline V gene sequence: CDR1 SGHRS, CDR2 YFSETQ. This CDR3 has 17 amino acids. For the CDR3, the DNA is TGCGCCAGCAGCCCGAGCGCGGGACAGAGACAAAACACTGAAGCTTTCTTT. Residues: CASSPSAGQRQNTEAFF.

This clonotype was found many times. V usage is TRBV27 and J usage is TRBJ2-7; 7 positions agree with TRBD1. This CDR3 is 16 amino acids long. Germline CDR1 MNHEY, CDR2 SMNVEV (reference sequence). J gave up 2 bases and V 2 bases, and 9 bases lay outside the gene matches. In DNA, the CDR3 is TGTGCCAGCAGTTTAAAATACCCGGGACAGCCCTACGAGCAGTACTTC. This gives the protein CASSLKYPGQPYEQYF.

This chain joins TRBV6-6 and TRBJ2-5; TRBD2 matches at 16 bases. CDR1 and CDR2 from the germline V gene are MNHNY and SVGAGI (reference sequence). The V segment lost 0 bases and the J segment 2 bases; nucleotides outside the gene matches: 6. CDR3 size: 19 residues. CDR3 sequence: CASSYSGLAGGYHQETQYF. The CDR3 nucleotides are TGTGCCAGCAGTTACTCGGGACTAGCGGGAGGGTATCATCAAGAGACCCAGTACTTC.

This clonotype was seen repeatedly, ten times or more. The V call is TRBV27, the J call TRBJ2-6, with a weak D call TRBD1 (6 bases). This CDR3 contains 18 residues. The germline gives CDR1 MNHEY, CDR2 SMNVEV (reference sequence). Trimming pared 4 bases from V and 2 bases from J, leaving 18 bases between. The CDR3 DNA sequence: TGTGCCAGCAGTTGGATATCAGGGGAATCCCCTGGGGCCAACGTCCTGACTTTC. Translated: CASSWISGESPGANVLTF.

For this clonotype: A much larger clone sits a single nucleotide away, making a read error possible. The V and J genes are TRBV18 and TRBJ1-6; the D is unclear. V was cut by 4 bases and J by 14 bases, with 24 bases left in between. The germline V gene has CDR1 KGHSH and CDR2 LQKENI. The CDR3 is 16 residues long. The DNA of the CDR3 is TGTGCCAGCTCACGGACGGGCGGATATCCTAAAGCGGCCCTCCACTTT. This codes for CASSRTGGYPKAALHF.

This clonotype showed up just a few times. The chain couples TRBV7-3 to TRBJ2-2; D is uncertain. Germline CDR1 SGHTA, CDR2 FQGTGA. The CDR3 is made up of 13 amino acids. V shed 0 bases and J shed 4 bases, with 3 bases lying between them. CDR3 sequence: CASSLTSTGELFF. The DNA of the CDR3 is TGTGCCAGCAGCTTAACTAGCACCGGGGAGCTGTTTTTT.

The J gene is TRBJ2-3, the V gene TRBV4-2; 11 nucleotides align to TRBD2. The ends lost 0 bases at V and 4 bases at J; junction bases unmatched: 12. The CDR3 has 19 residues. CDR1 and CDR2 (germline): LGHNA, YNFKEQ. DNA of the CDR3: TGTGCCAGCAGCCAAGATCTAGCGGGAGGCCGGAGTAGCCCAGATACGCAGTATTTT. Its translation: CASSQDLAGGRSSPDTQYF.

This clonotype showed up many times. The chain carries TRBV2 and TRBJ2-2; D gene ambiguous. Germline V gene data show CDR1 as SNHLY and CDR2 as FYNNEI. This CDR3 has 13 amino acids. V lost 3 bases, J lost 6 bases, and 8 bases lay in between. CDR3 DNA sequence: TGTGCCAGCAGTGAGACGCGCCCCGGGGAGCTGTTTTTT. Translated: CASSETRPGELFF.

V gene TRBV7-6 combines with J gene TRBJ2-6; the D gene is possibly TRBD2 (6 bases). This CDR3 comprises 20 residues. Germline CDR1 and CDR2: SGHVS and FNYEAQ. The V end lost 5 bases, the J end lost 0 bases, and 23 bases lay between the germline ends. The CDR3 loop reads CASSDSPGLDSPSGANVLTF. The CDR3 DNA follows: TGTGCCAGCAGCGATAGCCCGGGACTCGATTCCCCCTCTGGGGCCAACGTCCTGACTTTC.

This clonotype was seen many times. The chain employs TRBV6-1 and TRBJ2-6; TRBD2 aligns across 8 bases. The CDR3 covers 17 residues. CDR1 is MNHNS and CDR2 is SASEGT in the germline V gene. Trimming removed 6 bases from V and 1 base from J; junction bases left unmatched: 8. CDR3: CASRPSAGESGANVLTF. The DNA for the CDR3 is TGTGCCAGCAGGCCCTCAGCGGGAGAGTCTGGGGCCAACGTCCTGACTTTC.